These 2 T cell receptor beta chains were all obtained from the same sample, sequenced in a study of blood T cell repertoires in COVID-19. Clones were sequenced by immunoSEQ multiplex PCR, and TCRdb holds only the in-frame ones, with some missing. The sample contains more than 350,000 clones, around nine tenths of which appear only once. Sequenced material: PBMCs or T cells enriched from blood (not recorded which). Receptor source: a woman aged 45 to 65 who had recovered from COVID-19.

This clone occurred once. The chain is built from TRBV27 and TRBJ1-5, with 10 nucleotides matching TRBD1. CDR3 size: 16 residues. Germline V gene lookup returns CDR1 MNHEY and CDR2 SMNVEV (reference sequence). Germline trimming cut 5 bases from V and 6 bases from J; bases unmatched to any gene: 10. CDR3 protein: CASSGTGVFAGQPQHF. CDR3 nucleotides: TGTGCCAGCAGTGGGACAGGGGTATTTGCGGGTCAGCCCCAGCATTTT.

The chain uses TRBV23-1 and TRBJ1-2; D is undetermined. TRBV23-1 is designated an ORF whose function remains uncertain. This CDR3 is built from 14 residues. Between the trimmed V and J ends, which lost 3 bases and 6 bases, there was a span of 14 bases. The CDR3 protein is CASSQIKQTHGYTF. The DNA of the CDR3 is TGCGCCAGCAGTCAGATTAAGCAGACTCATGGCTACACCTTC.